This T cell receptor (beta chain) is drawn from a study of CD8 T cells in Susac syndrome. Both CD4+ and CD8+ T cells were negatively isolated, and TEMRA cells underwent FACS enrichment. RNA amounts of about 0.45 to 1 ug underwent reverse transcription with random hexamers. TCRdb re-called the immunoSEQ multiplex PCR reads through MiXCR, storing one row per CDR3 protein. Among about 210,000 distinct CDR3 sequences, around 95% were seen once, and the ten largest hold 0.08% to 0.095%. The source is a human donor with multiple sclerosis. The sequencing input was CD4+ T cells from PBMCs.

The CDR3 region is CSGQPGLAGVSSYNEQFF. CDR3 DNA sequence: TGCAGCGGACAACCGGGACTAGCGGGAGTGAGCTCCTACAATGAGCAGTTCTTC. V usage is TRBV29-1 and J usage is TRBJ2-1; 14 positions agree with TRBD2. V lost 7 bases and J lost 0; bases outside the gene matches: 11. Germline V lookup: CDR1 SQVTM, CDR2 ANQGSEA. The CDR3 spans 18 residues.